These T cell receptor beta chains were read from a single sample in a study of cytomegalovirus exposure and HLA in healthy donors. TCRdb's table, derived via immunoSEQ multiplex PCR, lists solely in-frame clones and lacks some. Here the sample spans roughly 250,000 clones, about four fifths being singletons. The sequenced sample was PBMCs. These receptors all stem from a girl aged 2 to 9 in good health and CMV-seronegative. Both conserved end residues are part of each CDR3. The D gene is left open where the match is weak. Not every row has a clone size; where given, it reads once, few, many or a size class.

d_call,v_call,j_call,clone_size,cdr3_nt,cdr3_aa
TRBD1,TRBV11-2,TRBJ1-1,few,TGTGCCAGCAGCTCCTCAGGGGGCCAGGCTGAAGCTTTCTTT,CASSSSGGQAEAFF
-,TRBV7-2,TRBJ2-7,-,TGTGCCAGCAGCCATGGTAGCGGCTACGAGCAGTACTTC,CASSHGSGYEQYF
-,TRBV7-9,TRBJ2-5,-,TGTGCCAGCAGCTATCGACAGAATCAAGAGACCCAGTACTTC,CASSYRQNQETQYF
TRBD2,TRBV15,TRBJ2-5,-,TGTGCCACAGCCCGGACTAGCGGACCCCAAGAGACCCAGTACTTC,CATARTSGPQETQYF
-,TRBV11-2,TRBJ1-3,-,TGTGCCAGCAGCCTATCCGGGACTCCTGGAAACACCATATATTTT,CASSLSGTPGNTIYF
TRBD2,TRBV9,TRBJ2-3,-,TGTGCCAGCAGCGCCCATGGCGGGAGGGGGAAAGATACGCAGTATTTT,CASSAHGGRGKDTQYF
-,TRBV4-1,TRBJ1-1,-,TGCGCCAGCAGCCTACTAATCCTTTGGGGGGATAAAACTGAAGCTTTCTTT,CASSLLILWGDKTEAFF
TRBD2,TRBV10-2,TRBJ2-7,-,TGCGCCAGCATGGGACTAGTACCCTCCTACGAGCAGTACTTC,CASMGLVPSYEQYF
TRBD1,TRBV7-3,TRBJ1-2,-,TGTGCCAGCAGCTTACAGGGACAGGGTGACTATGGCTACACCTTC,CASSLQGQGDYGYTF
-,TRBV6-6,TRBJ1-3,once,TGTGCCAGCAGTTTTTCGGGGAACTCTGGAAACACCATATATTTT,CASSFSGNSGNTIYF
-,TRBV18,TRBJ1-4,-,TGTGCCAGCTCACCACAAGGGGATGAAAAACTGTTTTTT,CASSPQGDEKLFF
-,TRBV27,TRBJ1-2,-,TGTGCCAGCAGTTTTGCCCAGGGGAACTATGGCTACACCTTC,CASSFAQGNYGYTF
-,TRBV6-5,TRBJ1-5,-,TGTGCCAGCAGTTACTCGGGGGGGAGGTGGGATCAGCCCCAGCATTTT,CASSYSGGRWDQPQHF
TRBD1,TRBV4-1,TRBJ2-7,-,TGCGCCAGCAGCCAAGTTGCGGGGACAGGAAGGTACGAGCAGTACTTC,CASSQVAGTGRYEQYF
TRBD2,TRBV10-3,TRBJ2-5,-,TGTGCCATCAGTGATGTGGGAGGGATCCAAGAGACCCAGTACTTC,CAISDVGGIQETQYF
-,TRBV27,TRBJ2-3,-,TGTGCCAGCAGTGACCCTCCGGCCTCCATTACGACTAGCACAGATACGCAGTATTTT,CASSDPPASITTSTDTQYF
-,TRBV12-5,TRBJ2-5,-,TGTGCTAGTGGTTTGACTATGGACAGCCAACTCAGGGAGACCCAGTACTTC,CASGLTMDSQLRETQYF
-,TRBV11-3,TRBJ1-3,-,TGTGCCAGCAGCTCCCAGTCTGGAAACACCATATATTTT,CASSSQSGNTIYF
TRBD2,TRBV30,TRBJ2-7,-,TGTGCCTGGAGTGTCTCCTCGACAACGGGAGGGCAGTACTTC,CAWSVSSTTGGQYF
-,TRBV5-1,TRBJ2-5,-,TGCGCCAGCAGCTTGGTGGCGGGTTTGGGGGAGACCCAGTACTTC,CASSLVAGLGETQYF
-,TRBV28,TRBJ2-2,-,TGTGCCAGCAGCTCAAGCTCGGGAGCCACCGGGGAGCTGTTTTTT,CASSSSSGATGELFF
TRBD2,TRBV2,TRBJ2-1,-,TGTGCCAGCAGTGAATCGCTAGCGGGGTACAATGAGCAGTTCTTC,CASSESLAGYNEQFF
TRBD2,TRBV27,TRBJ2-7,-,TGTGCCAGCAGTTCAACGACTAGCGGGAGGTACTACGAGCAGTACTTC,CASSSTTSGRYYEQYF
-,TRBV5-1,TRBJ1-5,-,TGCGCCAGCAGCTTTACAGGGCTCAATCAGCCCCAGCATTTT,CASSFTGLNQPQHF
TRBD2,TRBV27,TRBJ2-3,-,TGTGCCAGCAGTTTTGGGCGGGAGGGCACAGATACGCAGTATTTT,CASSFGREGTDTQYF
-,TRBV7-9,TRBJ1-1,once,TGTGCCAGCAGCCCCGCGGGCTCTGAAGCTTTCTTT,CASSPAGSEAFF
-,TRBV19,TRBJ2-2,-,TGTGCCAGTAGATATAGCGGGAACACCGGGGAGCTGTTTTTT,CASRYSGNTGELFF
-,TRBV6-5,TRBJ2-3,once,TGTGCCAGCAGTTACTCGAGTAAGGGGAAGGGTACGCAGTATTTT,CASSYSSKGKGTQYF